This T cell receptor beta chain was identified during a study of cytomegalovirus exposure and HLA in healthy donors. Study outcomes and limitations: Later analysis identified 16,000 or so TCR beta sequences associated with HLA alleles, using a false discovery rate threshold of 0.05. A later analysis found most CMV-associated TCR beta chains apparently HLA-restricted. With later analysis, a missense DCLRE1C variant became linked to TCR beta V- and J-gene trimming.

PCR used 60 Vbeta primers and 13 Jbeta primers. Per the original methods: Approximately 10 million shared chains were among approximately 87 million unique TCR beta chains counted in a later analysis. The repertoire was sequenced with immunoSEQ multiplex PCR; TCRdb's copy has only in-frame clones and lacks some. For V, J and clone size, that table is used; D and trimming come from the DNA. The sample includes more than 150,000 clones, over 75% of them seen just once. Comment on this clone: Its antigen is not identified.

Trimming took off 3 bases at V and 0 bases at J, with 8 bases between the two ends. This CDR3 has 14 amino acids. CDR1 is LNHDA and CDR2 is SQIVND in the germline V gene (reference sequence). This TCR derives from a woman younger than 45 in good health and CMV-seronegative. The genes are TRBV19 and TRBJ1-1; no clear D gene. Sequencing was performed on PBMCs. CDR3 DNA sequence: TGTGCCAGTAGTATCGGTGCCTTGAACACTGAAGCTTTCTTT. It translates to CASSIGALNTEAFF.